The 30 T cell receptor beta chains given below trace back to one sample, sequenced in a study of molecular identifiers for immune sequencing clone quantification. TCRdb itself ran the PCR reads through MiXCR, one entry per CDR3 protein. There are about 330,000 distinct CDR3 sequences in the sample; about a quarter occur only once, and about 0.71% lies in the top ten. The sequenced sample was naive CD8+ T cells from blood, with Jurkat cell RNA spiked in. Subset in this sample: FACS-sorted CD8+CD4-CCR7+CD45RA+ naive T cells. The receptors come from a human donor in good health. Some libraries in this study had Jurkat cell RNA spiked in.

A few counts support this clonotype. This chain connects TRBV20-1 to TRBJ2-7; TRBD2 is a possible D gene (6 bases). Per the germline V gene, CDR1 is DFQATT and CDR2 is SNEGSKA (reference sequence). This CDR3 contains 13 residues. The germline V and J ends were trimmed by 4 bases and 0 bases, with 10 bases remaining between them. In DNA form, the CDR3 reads TGCAGTGCTAAAGGACTAATCTCCTACGAGCAGTACTTC. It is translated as CSAKGLISYEQYF.

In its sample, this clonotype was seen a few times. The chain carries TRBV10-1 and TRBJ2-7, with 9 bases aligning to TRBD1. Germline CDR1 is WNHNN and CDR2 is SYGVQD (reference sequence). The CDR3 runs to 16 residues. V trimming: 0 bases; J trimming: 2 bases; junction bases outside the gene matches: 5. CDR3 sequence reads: CASSESTGQGAYEQYF. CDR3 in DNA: TGCGCCAGCAGTGAGTCGACGGGACAGGGCGCCTACGAGCAGTACTTC.

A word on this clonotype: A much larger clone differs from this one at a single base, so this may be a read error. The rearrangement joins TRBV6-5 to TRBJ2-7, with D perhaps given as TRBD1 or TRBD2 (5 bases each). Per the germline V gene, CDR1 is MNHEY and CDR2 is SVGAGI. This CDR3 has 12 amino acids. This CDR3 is CACSYWGNEQYF. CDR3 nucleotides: TGTGCCTGCAGTTATTGGGGGAACGAGCAGTACTTC.

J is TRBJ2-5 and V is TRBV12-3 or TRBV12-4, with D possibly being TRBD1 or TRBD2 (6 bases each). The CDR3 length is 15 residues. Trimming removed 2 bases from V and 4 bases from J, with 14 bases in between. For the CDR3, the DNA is TGTGCCAGCAGTTTATATCGCAGGGGAGGAGAGACCCAGTACTTC. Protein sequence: CASSLYRRGGETQYF.

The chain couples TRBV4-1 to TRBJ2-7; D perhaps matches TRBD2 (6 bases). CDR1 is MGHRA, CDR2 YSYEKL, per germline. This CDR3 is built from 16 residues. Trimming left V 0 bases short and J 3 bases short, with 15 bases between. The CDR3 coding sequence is TGCGCCAGCAGCCAAGATGCCGGGGGATACTACTACGAGCAGTACTTC. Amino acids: CASSQDAGGYYYEQYF.

Written as DNA, the CDR3 is TGCGCCAGCAGCCAAGATTCGGGGACACCAAACTATGGCTACACCTTC. Translating it yields CASSQDSGTPNYGYTF. The chain combines TRBV4-1 with TRBJ1-2; maybe TRBD1 (6 bases). CDR3 length equals 16 residues. Germline values: CDR1 MGHRA, CDR2 YSYEKL. V was trimmed by 0 bases and J by 2 bases, leaving 13 bases between them.

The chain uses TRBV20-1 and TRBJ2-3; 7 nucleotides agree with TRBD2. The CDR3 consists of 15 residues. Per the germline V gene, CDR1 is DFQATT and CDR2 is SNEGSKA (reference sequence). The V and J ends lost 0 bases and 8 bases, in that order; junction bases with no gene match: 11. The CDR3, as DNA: TGCAGTGCTAGAGATAAGGCTAGCGGAGGGGTTACGCAGTATTTT. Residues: CSARDKASGGVTQYF.

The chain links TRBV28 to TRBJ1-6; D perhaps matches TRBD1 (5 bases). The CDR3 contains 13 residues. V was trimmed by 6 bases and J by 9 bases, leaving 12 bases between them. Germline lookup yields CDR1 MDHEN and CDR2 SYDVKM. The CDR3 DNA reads TGTGCCAGCAGGGACACCGGAGGTTCACCCCTCCACTTT. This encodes CASRDTGGSPLHF.

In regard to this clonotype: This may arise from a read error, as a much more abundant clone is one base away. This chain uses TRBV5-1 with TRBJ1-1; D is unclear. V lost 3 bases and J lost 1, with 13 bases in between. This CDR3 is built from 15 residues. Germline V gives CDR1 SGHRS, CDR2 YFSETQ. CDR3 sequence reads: CASSSEARPNTEAFF. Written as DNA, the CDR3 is TGCGCCAGCAGCTCGGAGGCCAGACCGAACACTGAAGCTTTCTTT.

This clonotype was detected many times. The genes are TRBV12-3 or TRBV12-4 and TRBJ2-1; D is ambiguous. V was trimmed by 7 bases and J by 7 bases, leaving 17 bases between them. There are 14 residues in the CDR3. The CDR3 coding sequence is TGTGCCAGCACCTCAAATCACCCTAATAATGAGCAGTTCTTC. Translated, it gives CASTSNHPNNEQFF.

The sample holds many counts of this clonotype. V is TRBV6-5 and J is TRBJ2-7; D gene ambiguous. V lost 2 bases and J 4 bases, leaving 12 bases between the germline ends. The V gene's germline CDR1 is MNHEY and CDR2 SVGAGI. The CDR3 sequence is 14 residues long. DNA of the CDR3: TGTGCCAGCAGTTACACTCCCGGAGCGTACGAGCAGTACTTC. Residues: CASSYTPGAYEQYF.

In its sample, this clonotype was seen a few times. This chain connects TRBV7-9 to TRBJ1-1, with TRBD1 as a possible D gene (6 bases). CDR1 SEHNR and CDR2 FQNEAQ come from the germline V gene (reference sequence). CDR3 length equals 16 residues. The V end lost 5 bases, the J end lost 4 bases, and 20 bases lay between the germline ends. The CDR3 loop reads CASSNSNRGAGTEAFF. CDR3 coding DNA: TGTGCCAGCAGCAATTCTAATCGGGGGGCTGGCACTGAAGCTTTCTTT.

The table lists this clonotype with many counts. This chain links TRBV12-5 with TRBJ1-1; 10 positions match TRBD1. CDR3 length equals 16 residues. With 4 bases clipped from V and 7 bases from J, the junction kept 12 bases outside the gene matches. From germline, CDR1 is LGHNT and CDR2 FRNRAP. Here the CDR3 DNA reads TGTGCTAGTGGTTATCCGGACAGGGGGTTTGTTTTTGAAGCTTTCTTT. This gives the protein CASGYPDRGFVFEAFF.

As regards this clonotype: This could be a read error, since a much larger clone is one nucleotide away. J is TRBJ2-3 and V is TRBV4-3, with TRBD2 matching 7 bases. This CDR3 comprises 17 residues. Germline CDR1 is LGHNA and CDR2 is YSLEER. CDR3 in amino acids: CANSQDKRGLSTDTQYF. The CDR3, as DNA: TGCGCCAACAGCCAAGATAAGCGGGGACTTAGCACAGATACGCAGTATTTT.

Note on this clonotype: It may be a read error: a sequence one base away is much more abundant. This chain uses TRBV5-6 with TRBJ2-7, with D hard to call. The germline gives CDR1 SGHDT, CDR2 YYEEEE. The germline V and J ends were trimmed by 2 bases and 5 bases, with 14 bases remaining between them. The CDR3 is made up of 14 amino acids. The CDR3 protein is CASSFMRNRDEQYF. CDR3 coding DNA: TGTGCCAGCAGCTTCATGAGGAACCGGGACGAGCAGTACTTC.

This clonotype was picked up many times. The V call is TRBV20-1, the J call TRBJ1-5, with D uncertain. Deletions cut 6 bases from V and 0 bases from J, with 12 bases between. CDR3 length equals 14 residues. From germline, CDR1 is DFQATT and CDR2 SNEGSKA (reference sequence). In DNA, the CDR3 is TGCAGTGCGCGGGCCAAGGTTAGCAATCAGCCCCAGCATTTT. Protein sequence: CSARAKVSNQPQHF.

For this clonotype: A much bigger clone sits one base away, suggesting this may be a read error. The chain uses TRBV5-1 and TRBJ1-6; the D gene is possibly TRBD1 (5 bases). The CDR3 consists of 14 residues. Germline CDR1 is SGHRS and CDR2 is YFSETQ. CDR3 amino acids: CASRLDIEDSPLHF. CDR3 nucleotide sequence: TGCGCCAGCCGCTTGGACATTGAAGATTCACCCCTCCACTTT.

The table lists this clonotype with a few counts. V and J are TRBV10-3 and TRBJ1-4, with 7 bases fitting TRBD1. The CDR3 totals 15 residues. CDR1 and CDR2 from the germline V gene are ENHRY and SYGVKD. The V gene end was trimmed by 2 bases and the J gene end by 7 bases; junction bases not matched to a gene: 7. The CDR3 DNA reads TGTGCCATCAGTGAGAGCGGGACAGACGGTGAAAAACTGTTTTTT. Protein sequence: CAISESGTDGEKLFF.

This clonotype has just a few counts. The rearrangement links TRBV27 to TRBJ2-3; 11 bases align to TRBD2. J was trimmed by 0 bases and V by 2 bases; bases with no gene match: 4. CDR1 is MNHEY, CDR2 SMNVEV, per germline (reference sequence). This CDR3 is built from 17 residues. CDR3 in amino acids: CASSLLLAGGSTDTQYF. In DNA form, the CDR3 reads TGTGCCAGCAGTTTACTGCTAGCGGGGGGAAGCACAGATACGCAGTATTTT.

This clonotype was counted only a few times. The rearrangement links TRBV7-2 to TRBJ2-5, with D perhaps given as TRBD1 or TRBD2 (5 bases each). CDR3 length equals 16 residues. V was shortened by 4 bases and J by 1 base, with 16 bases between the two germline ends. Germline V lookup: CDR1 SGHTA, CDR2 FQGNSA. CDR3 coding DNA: TGTGCCAGCAGCTCCCATGGGACCACCCTCCAAGAGACCCAGTACTTC. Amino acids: CASSSHGTTLQETQYF.

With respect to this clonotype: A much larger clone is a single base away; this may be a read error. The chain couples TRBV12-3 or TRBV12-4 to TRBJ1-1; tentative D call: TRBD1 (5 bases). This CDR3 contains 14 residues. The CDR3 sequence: CASSPTGDGTEALF. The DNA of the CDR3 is TGTGCCAGCAGCCCCACGGGGGATGGTACTGAAGCTCTCTTT.

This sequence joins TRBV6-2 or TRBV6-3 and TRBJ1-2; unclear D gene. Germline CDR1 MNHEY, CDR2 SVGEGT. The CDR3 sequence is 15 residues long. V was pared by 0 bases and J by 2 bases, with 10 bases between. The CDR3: CASSYSARSNYGYTF. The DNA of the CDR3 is TGTGCCAGCAGTTACTCGGCACGGTCCAACTATGGCTACACCTTC.

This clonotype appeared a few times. DNA of the CDR3: TGTGCCTGGAGTTTGGTTACTGAAGCTTTCTTT. Its protein is CAWSLVTEAFF. The V gene is TRBV30, the J gene TRBJ1-1; D is uncertain. V was trimmed by 2 bases and J by 5 bases, leaving 6 bases between them. The CDR3 has 11 amino acids. Germline V gene sequence: CDR1 GTSNPN, CDR2 SVGIG (reference sequence).

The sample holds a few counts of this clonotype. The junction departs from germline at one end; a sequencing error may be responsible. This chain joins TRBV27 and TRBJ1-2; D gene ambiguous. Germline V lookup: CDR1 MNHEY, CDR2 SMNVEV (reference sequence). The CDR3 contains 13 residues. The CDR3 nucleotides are TGTGCCAGCAGTTTTGCAGGTCTGAATGGCTACCCCTTC. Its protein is CASSFAGLNGYPF.

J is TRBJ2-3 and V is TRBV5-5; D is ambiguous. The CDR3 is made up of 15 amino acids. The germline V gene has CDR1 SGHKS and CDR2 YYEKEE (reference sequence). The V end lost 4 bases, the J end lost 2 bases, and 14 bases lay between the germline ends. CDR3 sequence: CASSPPVGDTDTQYF. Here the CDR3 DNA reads TGTGCCAGCAGCCCGCCCGTAGGCGACACAGATACGCAGTATTTT. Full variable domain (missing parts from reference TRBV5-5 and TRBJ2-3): DAGVTQSPTHLIKTRGQQVTLRCSPISGHKSVSWYQQVLGQGPQFIFQYYEKEERGRGNFPDRFSARQFPNYSSELNVNALLLGDSALYLCASSPPVGDTDTQYFGPGTRLTVL.

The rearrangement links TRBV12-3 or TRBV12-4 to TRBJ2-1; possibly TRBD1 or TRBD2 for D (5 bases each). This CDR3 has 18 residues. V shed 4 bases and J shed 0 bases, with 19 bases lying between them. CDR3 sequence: CASSSRGEGGISYNEQFF. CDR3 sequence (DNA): TGTGCCAGCAGTTCCCGAGGGGAAGGCGGAATCTCCTACAATGAGCAGTTCTTC.

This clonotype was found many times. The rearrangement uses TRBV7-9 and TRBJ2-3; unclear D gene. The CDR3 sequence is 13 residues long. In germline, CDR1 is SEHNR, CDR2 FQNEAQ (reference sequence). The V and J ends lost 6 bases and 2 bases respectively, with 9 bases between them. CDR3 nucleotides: TGTGCCAGCAGTTTCTCAACCACAGATACGCAGTATTTT. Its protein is CASSFSTTDTQYF.

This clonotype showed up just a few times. The CDR3 here is CASSLKGANSPLHF. The CDR3 DNA reads TGTGCCAGCAGTTTAAAGGGAGCTAATTCACCCCTCCACTTT. The chain employs TRBV27 and TRBJ1-6; D is uncertain. Germline V gene lookup returns CDR1 MNHEY and CDR2 SMNVEV (reference sequence). V shed 2 bases and J shed 6 bases, with 8 bases lying between them. The CDR3 contains 14 residues.

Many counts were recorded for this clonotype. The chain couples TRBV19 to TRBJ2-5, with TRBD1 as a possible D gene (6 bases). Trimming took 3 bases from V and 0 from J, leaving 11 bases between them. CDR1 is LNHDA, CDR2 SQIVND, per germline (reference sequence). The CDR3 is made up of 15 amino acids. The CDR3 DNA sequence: TGTGCCAGTAGTATCTGGACAGCAAACCAAGAGACCCAGTACTTC. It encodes CASSIWTANQETQYF.

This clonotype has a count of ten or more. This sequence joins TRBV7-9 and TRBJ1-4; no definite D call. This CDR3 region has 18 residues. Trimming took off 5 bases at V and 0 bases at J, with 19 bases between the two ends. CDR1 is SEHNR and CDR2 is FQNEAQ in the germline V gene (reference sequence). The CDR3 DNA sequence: TGTGCCAGCAGCCCCCCTCGGGGAGCCATTGCAACTAATGAAAAACTGTTTTTT. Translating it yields CASSPPRGAIATNEKLFF.